This TCR beta chain was documented in a study of blood T cell repertoires in COVID-19. The overall study: T cells, B-cell-depleted T cells, or PBMCs supplied cDNA or gDNA.

Under the authors' procedure: Using reference gene primer amplification, nucleated cell counts were estimated. Method: immunoSEQ multiplex PCR; TCRdb's copy keeps in-frame clones and lacks some. D and trimming were read from the DNA, whereas the V and J calls and clone size are those reported in that table. This sample has a few hundred thousand clones, with around 92% found just once. Ages ranged from about 18 to 89 years, with residence in around 24 US areas. V trimming: 6 bases; J trimming: 11 bases; junction bases outside the gene matches: 5. The CDR3 runs 11 residues. Germline loops: CDR1 DFQATT, CDR2 SNEGSKA (reference sequence). This clone has just a few counts.

This clonotype was sampled from a woman aged 55-75 years who had recovered from COVID-19. Specimen: PBMCs or T cells enriched from blood (not recorded which). The V call is TRBV20-1, the J call TRBJ1-5; the match to TRBD1 covers 9 bases. Here the CDR3 reads CSASDRGTQHF. The DNA for the CDR3 is TGCAGTGCGTCGGACAGGGGAACCCAGCATTTT.